The subject of this entry is one T cell receptor beta chain. Its antigen is not identified. TCRdb analysed the RT-PCR reads with MiXCR anew, one entry per CDR3 protein. In the table there are more than 400,000 distinct CDR3 sequences, approximately 10% of which are singletons. This entry belongs to a study of response to subunit inactivated influenza vaccine. Overall study results and limits: It was the authors' suggestion that each seasonal influenza vaccination recruits few new T cells.

This material consisted of PBMCs from blood, taken roughly 6 weeks after vaccination. The source is a man aged 50 to 60 who received an inactivated influenza vaccine.

DNA for the CDR3: TGTGCCAGCAGCTCCTGGTACAGGGGGAACACCGGGGAGCTGTTTTTT. The encoded protein is CASSSWYRGNTGELFF. The chain couples TRBV5-6 to TRBJ2-2, with 7 bases that match TRBD1. The CDR3 has 16 amino acids. CDR1 is SGHDT and CDR2 is YYEEEE in the germline V gene. The trim removed 3 bases at V and 1 base at J, leaving 6 bases unmatched.